Sequencing of this TCR beta chain was carried out in a study of T cell repertoires in cytomegalovirus infection. Study at large: From public TCR beta signatures came an indication of both CMV infection and matching HLA type. Study outcomes and limitations: HLA-C-restricted, CMV-specific TCR beta clonotypes were dominant ex vivo. Summed frequency of public TCR beta families distinguished CMV carriers with the relevant HLA.

This CDR3 comprises 15 residues. The germline V gene has CDR1 MNHEY and CDR2 SMNVEV (reference sequence). The germline V and J ends were trimmed by 5 bases and 7 bases, with 17 bases remaining between them. This clonotype has a handful of counts. Its specificity is not known. MiXCR was run by TCRdb on the reads, yielding one entry per CDR3 protein. Counted here are some 180,000 distinct CDR3 sequences, 15% to 20% occurring once; the ten biggest clones make up roughly 24%. This clonotype was obtained from a human donor in good health (CMV status not recorded). Some clones in this sample may be carry-over from other donors' samples. Sequenced input: CD8+ T cells from PBMCs. The chain carries TRBV27 and TRBJ1-4, with D possibly TRBD1 on 5 matching bases. CDR3 nucleotides: TGTGCCAGCAGTGGGACGGATCAGCTGGGTGAAAAACTGTTTTTT. Its translation: CASSGTDQLGEKLFF.